The T cell receptor beta chain described here comes from a study of T cell responses to AZD1222 COVID-19 vaccine. Study-wide results and limits: Just 6 or 7 AZD1222 recipients were seropositive at baseline.

Assay: immunoSEQ multiplex PCR; the TCRdb copy retains only in-frame clones and omits some. The table has 100,000 to 140,000 clones, about 85% seen once; the top ten hold over 3.5%. Regarding this clone: Its antigen is not known.

The CDR3 contains 11 residues. V was pared by 3 bases and J by 12 bases, with 11 bases between. Germline CDR1 MDHEN, CDR2 SYDVKM. The genes are TRBV28 and TRBJ1-2; D gene ambiguous. The TCR originated in an adult in good health. Sample: peripheral blood, taken on day 0 of AZD1222 vaccination. The DNA for the CDR3 is TGTGCCAGCAGTTTTGGAGGCCCGGACACCTTC. Amino acid sequence: CASSFGGPDTF.